This paragraph covers one TCR beta chain sequence. Its target is not known. This sample is part of a study of monozygotic twins with inflammatory bowel disease. TCRdb re-called the 5' RACE reads and gives one entry per CDR3 protein, without DNA. This sample's table has about 380,000 distinct CDR3 sequences. Findings of the study overall: Possibly because of limited power, concordant and discordant twins showed no difference in repertoire similarity. Reduced clonotype sharing with other individuals was observed in IBD patients relative to healthy twins, especially with disease activity.

Germline values: CDR1 KGHDR, CDR2 SFDVKD. The CDR3 loop spans 14 amino acids. The clonotype was recovered from a human donor with ulcerative colitis or Crohn's disease, or a healthy co-twin of an affected twin (not recorded which). This chain uses TRBV24-1 with TRBJ1-5. Material: blood. The CDR3 reads CATSGPYSNQPQHF.